The clone carrying this TCR beta chain was observed a single time. What it recognizes is unknown. TCR beta cDNA was reverse-transcribed from 500 to 550 ng of total RNA. The reaction used a constant-region primer and ProtoScript II reverse transcriptase. Three nested multiplex PCR rounds of slightly modified ARM-PCR generated TCR beta libraries. TRBV1-TRBV30 forward primers paired with a C-beta reverse primer drove the first two PCR rounds, about 9 cycles each. TCRdb reprocessed the multiplex PCR reads via MiXCR and lists one record per CDR3 protein. The sample lists almost 200,000 distinct CDR3 sequences, about two thirds occurring once. This sample was included in a study of tumor-infiltrating lymphocytes in primary liver carcinoma. Out of unsorted whole blood came the blood RNA, and germline DNA was extracted as well. Study findings and constraints: The study found a significantly higher top-250-clone fraction in tumors than in blood (p = 0.039). Whereas tumor region pairs overlapped more, tumor-adjacent and tumor-blood pairs overlapped less.

The CDR3 has 15 residues. V was pared by 6 bases and J by 6 bases, with 9 bases of the junction left unmatched. The sequenced material came from peripheral blood. The receptor was derived from a woman aged 60-75 years with primary liver carcinoma and hepatitis B virus infection. The chain links TRBV12-3 or TRBV12-4 to TRBJ2-5; 11 nucleotides align to TRBD1. Here the CDR3 DNA reads TGTGCCAGCAGACCCGGTGGGACAGGGGGGCAGACCCAGTACTTC. It encodes CASRPGGTGGQTQYF.